Listed here are 24 T cell receptor beta chains from one sample, sequenced in a study. TCRdb called the RT-PCR reads again in MiXCR, with one record for every CDR3 protein. The sample shows hundreds of thousands of distinct CDR3 sequences, approximately 14% of them seen only once. Sequencing input: memory CD4+ T cells from blood. Receptors originate from a female donor in good health, serving as a healthy control.

This chain links TRBV12-5 with TRBJ2-7; 8 nucleotides align to TRBD1. The CDR3 extends over 13 amino acids. V lost 2 bases, J lost 6 bases, and 3 bases stayed unmatched. From germline, CDR1 is LGHNT and CDR2 FRNRAP. The CDR3 loop reads CASGLYTGGEQYF. The DNA of the CDR3 is TGTGCTAGTGGTTTGTACACAGGGGGCGAGCAGTACTTC. The whole variable domain, remainder taken from reference TRBV12-5 and TRBJ2-7, is DARVTQTPRHKVTEMGQEVTMRCQPILGHNTVFWYRQTMMQGLELLAYFRNRAPLDDSGMPKDRFSAEMPDATLATLKIQPSEPRDSAVYFCASGLYTGGEQYFGPGTRLTVT.

This chain joins TRBV6-2 or TRBV6-3 and TRBJ1-5; no clear D. The CDR3 length is 15 residues. Trimming stripped 8 bases from V and 5 bases from J, with 19 bases between. Germline CDR1 reads MNHEY; CDR2 reads SVGEGT. The CDR3 here is CASASRRRADQPQHF. DNA for the CDR3: TGTGCCAGCGCCTCTAGGAGGAGGGCTGATCAGCCCCAGCATTTT.

This sequence joins TRBV2 and TRBJ1-2, with D possibly being TRBD1 (5 bases). Germline V gene data show CDR1 as SNHLY and CDR2 as FYNNEI. V was clipped by 7 bases and J by 0 bases, with 12 bases between them. CDR3 length: 14 amino acids. This CDR3 is CASKRDGTNYGYTF. The CDR3 nucleotides read TGTGCCAGCAAAAGGGACGGTACTAACTATGGCTACACCTTC.

This clonotype was picked up a small number of times. The chain couples TRBV6-2 or TRBV6-3 to TRBJ2-7; D remains unclear. V shed 0 bases and J shed 7 bases, with 7 bases lying between them. The CDR3 consists of 12 residues. Germline V gene lookup returns CDR1 MNHEY and CDR2 SVGEGT. Written as DNA, the CDR3 is TGTGCCAGCAGTTACTCCTCCCGGGAGCAGTACTTC. Its protein product is CASSYSSREQYF.

A few counts support this clonotype. The genes are TRBV20-1 and TRBJ2-1; 13 positions agree with TRBD2. CDR1 is DFQATT and CDR2 is SNEGSKA in the germline V gene (reference sequence). The CDR3 runs to 14 residues. V lost 5 bases, J lost 7 bases, and 5 bases stayed unmatched. The CDR3 sequence: CSAWTSGSRNEQFF. The CDR3 region has the DNA TGCAGTGCTTGGACTAGCGGGAGCCGGAATGAGCAGTTCTTC.

The chain employs TRBV2 and TRBJ2-3, with 8 bases matching TRBD1. The CDR3 covers 16 residues. Germline V CDR1 and CDR2: SNHLY, FYNNEI. Trimming at V came to 2 bases and at J to 6 bases, leaving 10 bases not matched to a gene. In DNA, the CDR3 is TGTGCCAGCAGTGAATGGGGGACAGGCGGTTTGGATACGCAGTATTTT. The encoded protein is CASSEWGTGGLDTQYF. Drawing the rest from reference TRBV2 and TRBJ2-3, the complete variable domain is EPEVTQTPSHQVTQMGQEVILRCVPISNHLYFYWYRQILGQKVEFLVSFYNNEISEKSEIFDDQFSVERPDGSNFTLKIRSTKLEDSAMYFCASSEWGTGGLDTQYFGPGTRLTVL.

This clonotype was detected only a few times. The chain employs TRBV6-1 and TRBJ2-3; 12 bases fit TRBD2. Germline lookup yields CDR1 MNHNS and CDR2 SASEGT. The CDR3 is made up of 16 amino acids. V was clipped by 10 bases and J by 0 bases; unmatched bases: 8. The CDR3 nucleotides are TGTGCCACCACTAGCGGGGGGACGACTAGCACAGATACGCAGTATTTT. Translating gives CATTSGGTTSTDTQYF.

The J gene is TRBJ1-2, the V gene TRBV12-3 or TRBV12-4; the D is unclear. Trimming pared 8 bases from V and 4 bases from J, leaving 14 bases between. The CDR3 contains 13 residues. CDR3 sequence: CASHAQNSYGYTF. CDR3 bases: TGTGCCAGCCATGCCCAGAACAGCTATGGCTACACCTTC.

This rearrangement joins TRBV5-6 to TRBJ2-3; possible D gene TRBD1, 5 bases. The germline V and J ends were trimmed by 4 bases and 2 bases, with 8 bases remaining between them. Germline CDR1 is SGHDT and CDR2 is YYEEEE. The CDR3 is 13 amino acids. CDR3 sequence (DNA): TGTGCCAGCAGCCAGGGCGACACAGATACGCAGTATTTT. It specifies CASSQGDTDTQYF.

With respect to this clonotype: The final CDR3 position lacks the conserved phenylalanine or tryptophan, pointing to a likely read error. V is TRBV27 and J is TRBJ1-1, with D maybe TRBD1 (6 bases). The ends were cut back, 0 bases at V and 5 bases at J, with 16 bases in the middle. Looked up from germline, CDR1 is MNHEY and CDR2 is SMNVEV (reference sequence). This CDR3 contains 16 residues. CDR3 in amino acids: CASSLSGGRVDTEAFL. The CDR3 bases are TGTGCCAGCAGTTTATCCGGGGGGCGCGTAGATACTGAAGCTTTCCTT.

This clonotype was detected only a few times. V is TRBV6-2 or TRBV6-3 and J is TRBJ2-7, with unresolved D. The CDR3 is 13 amino acids. V was trimmed by 2 bases and J by 3 bases, leaving 8 bases between them. Germline V gene lookup returns CDR1 MNHEY and CDR2 SVGEGT. The CDR3 reads CASSYGPFYEQYF. The CDR3 region has the DNA TGTGCCAGCAGTTACGGTCCCTTCTACGAGCAGTACTTC.

The rearrangement joins TRBV6-1 to TRBJ1-1; D unresolved. The CDR3 covers 15 residues. With 2 bases removed from V and 1 base from J, the gap between germline ends came to 11 bases. Germline V CDR1 and CDR2: MNHNS, SASEGT. In DNA form, the CDR3 reads TGTGCCAGCAGTGAATTGCGTCGGGGGAACACTGAAGCTTTCTTT. Amino acids: CASSELRRGNTEAFF.

The V and J genes are TRBV7-7 and TRBJ1-4, with TRBD1 as a possible D gene (5 bases). Trimming shortened V by 5 bases and J by 5 bases, and 15 bases separated the two germline ends. The germline V gene has CDR1 SSHAT and CDR2 FNYEAQ (reference sequence). This CDR3 has 15 residues. CDR3 bases: TGTGCCAGCAGCCTAGAGGGACCACCCAATGAAAAACTGTTTTTT. Translation gives CASSLEGPPNEKLFF.

The genes are TRBV11-2 and TRBJ1-1, with D tentatively TRBD1 (6 bases). V lost 3 bases and J 4 bases, leaving 12 bases between the germline ends. The CDR3 covers 14 residues. CDR1 and CDR2 from the germline V gene are SGHAT and FQNNGV. The CDR3 DNA reads as TGTGCCAGCAGCTTGAGACAGGAGAGCACTGAAGCTTTCTTT. This translates into CASSLRQESTEAFF.

This clonotype was seen only a few times. The genes are TRBV20-1 and TRBJ2-5; no firm D call. CDR1 is DFQATT, CDR2 SNEGSKA, per germline (reference sequence). Trimming removed 3 bases at V and 0 bases at J, with 8 bases between. The CDR3 totals 13 residues. CDR3 protein: CSASDVNQETQYF. DNA for the CDR3: TGCAGTGCTAGTGACGTAAACCAAGAGACCCAGTACTTC.

This clonotype turned up a few times. The J gene is TRBJ1-4, the V gene TRBV7-2, with TRBD1 as a possible D gene (6 bases). The CDR3 totals 15 residues. From germline, CDR1 is SGHTA and CDR2 FQGNSA. V gave up 5 bases and J gave up 2 bases, with 12 bases separating them. The CDR3 protein is CASSPKTGTNEKLFF. CDR3 DNA sequence: TGTGCCAGCAGCCCTAAGACAGGCACTAATGAAAAACTGTTTTTT.

This clonotype appeared a few times. V gene TRBV12-3 or TRBV12-4 combines with J gene TRBJ1-5, with D perhaps TRBD1 (5 bases). V was trimmed by 5 bases and J by 1 base, leaving 12 bases between them. CDR3 length: 15 residues. The CDR3 sequence is CASSPGSWSNQPQHF. CDR3 in DNA: TGTGCCAGCAGTCCAGGGTCCTGGAGCAATCAGCCCCAGCATTTT.

As concerns this clonotype: The germline gene is not matched at one end of the junction; a read error may be the cause. The rearrangement joins TRBV10-3 to TRBJ1-2; a possible D gene is TRBD1 (5 bases). CDR1 and CDR2 from the germline V gene are ENHRY and SYGVKD. The CDR3 runs to 13 residues. CDR3 loop: CAINEGPGDGYTF. In DNA, the CDR3 is TGTGCCATCAATGAGGGACCGGGGGATGGCTACACCTTC.

Ten or more counts support this clonotype. The V call is TRBV7-9, the J call TRBJ1-2; no firm D call. Trimming left V 1 base short and J 2 bases short, with 8 bases between. The CDR3 contains 14 residues. Germline CDR1 and CDR2: SEHNR and FQNEAQ (reference sequence). CDR3 protein: CASSLGPSNYGYTF. CDR3 DNA: TGTGCCAGCAGCTTAGGCCCTTCAAACTATGGCTACACCTTC.

This clonotype was recorded at least ten times. V gene TRBV7-2 combines with J gene TRBJ2-2; the D gene is possibly TRBD1 (5 bases). CDR3 length: 15 residues. Deletions cut 6 bases from V and 7 bases from J, with 18 bases between. Germline CDR1 SGHTA, CDR2 FQGNSA. The CDR3 nucleotides are TGTGCCAGCAGGAAAGACAGTTTACCAGACGGGGAGCTGTTTTTT. Its protein is CASRKDSLPDGELFF.

CDR3 region: CSAWTGLYGYTF. In DNA, the CDR3 is TGCAGTGCGTGGACAGGCCTCTATGGCTACACCTTC. This chain uses TRBV20-1 with TRBJ1-2, with 7 positions matching TRBD1. In germline, CDR1 is DFQATT, CDR2 SNEGSKA (reference sequence). Trimming took 6 bases from V and 4 from J; bases not matched to a gene: 5. The CDR3 contains 12 residues.

V is TRBV24-1 and J is TRBJ1-2, with D perhaps matching TRBD1 (5 bases). The CDR3 contains 13 residues. Germline assignment: CDR1 KGHDR and CDR2 SFDVKD. V was trimmed by 1 base and J by 6 bases, leaving 8 bases between them. The CDR3 nucleotides read TGTGCCACCAGTGATTTCGGGGGGAATGGCTACACCTTC. Translating gives CATSDFGGNGYTF.

The table lists this clonotype with many counts. The chain is built from TRBV5-6 and TRBJ2-1; 14 bases agree with TRBD2. Trimming removed 3 bases from V and 9 bases from J; junction bases left unmatched: 5. This CDR3 is built from 15 residues. Germline values: CDR1 SGHDT, CDR2 YYEEEE. CDR3 nucleotide sequence: TGTGCCAGCAGCTCCTCGGGACTAGCGGGAGTTGAGCAGTTCTTC. It encodes CASSSSGLAGVEQFF.

This clonotype was recorded a few times. The chain employs TRBV6-6 and TRBJ1-5; 11 bases agree with TRBD1. The ends lost 4 bases at V and 2 bases at J; junction bases unmatched: 13. Germline V gene data show CDR1 as MNHNY and CDR2 as SVGAGI (reference sequence). The CDR3 is 19 residues long. CDR3 sequence: CASSSVGPGTGGRNQPQHF. The CDR3 region has the DNA TGTGCCAGCAGTTCCGTAGGCCCCGGGACAGGGGGTCGCAATCAGCCCCAGCATTTT.